The 25 T cell receptor beta chains below come from one sample, sequenced in a study of chemoradiotherapy in HPV16-positive cancers (dated by TCRdb to 2021 to 2024). Library preparation employed the immunoSEQ multiplex PCR assay. TCRdb obtained this table from immuneACCESS and retained in-frame rearrangements with V and J assigned. These tables miss some clones; where compared with another copy, unresolved V genes account for less than half of the shortfall, and the remainder is unexplained. This sample holds roughly 25,000 clones; around 94% were observed only once. The ten largest clonotypes hold approximately 2.7% of the sample. This sample was gathered from a patient who underwent chemoradiotherapy. Receptor source: a human donor with HPV-associated anogenital cancer.

This sequence joins TRBV19 and TRBJ2-2, with 9 nucleotides matching TRBD1. Germline V gene data show CDR1 as LNHDA and CDR2 as SQIVND (reference sequence). This CDR3 is built from 16 residues. V lost 11 bases and J lost 6; bases outside the gene matches: 16. In DNA form, the CDR3 reads TGTGCCTCGATCAGGTCGGGGACAGGGTTTGCCGGGGAGCTGTTTTTT. Amino acid sequence: CASIRSGTGFAGELFF.

The chain joins TRBV7-6 to TRBJ2-1; 14 bases match TRBD2. The CDR3 is made up of 16 amino acids. Looked up from germline, CDR1 is SGHVS and CDR2 is FNYEAQ. Unmatched junction bases numbered 8, after V lost 5 bases and J lost 8 bases. The CDR3 sequence is CASSKTSGRASDEQFF. CDR3 coding DNA: TGTGCCAGCAGCAAGACTAGCGGGAGGGCCTCGGATGAGCAGTTCTTC.

The J gene is TRBJ1-1, the V gene TRBV7-6; D may be TRBD1 (5 bases). Germline loops: CDR1 SGHVS, CDR2 FNYEAQ. V shed 5 bases and J shed 2 bases, with 18 bases lying between them. CDR3 length: 16 amino acids. CDR3 region: CASSPYMAGRNTEAFF. The CDR3 DNA sequence: TGTGCCAGCAGCCCCTATATGGCAGGGCGAAACACTGAAGCTTTCTTT.

The V gene is TRBV2, the J gene TRBJ1-2; weak D call: TRBD1 (5 bases). CDR1 SNHLY and CDR2 FYNNEI come from the germline V gene. V lost 4 bases and J lost 0, with 6 bases in between. This CDR3 is 13 amino acids long. This CDR3 is CASSGTSNYGYTF. The CDR3 DNA reads TGTGCCAGCAGTGGGACATCTAACTATGGCTACACCTTC.

The rearrangement joins TRBV7-2 to TRBJ1-1; tentatively, D is TRBD1 (6 bases). The length of the CDR3 is 16 residues. V was shortened by 8 bases and J by 0 bases, with 19 bases between the two germline ends. Germline V gene data show CDR1 as SGHTA and CDR2 as FQGNSA. The CDR3 nucleotides are TGTGCCAGCTCAATAGGGGGTAAGGGGATGAACACTGAAGCTTTCTTT. Encoded protein: CASSIGGKGMNTEAFF.

This chain links TRBV28 with TRBJ2-2; possible D gene TRBD2, 5 bases. This CDR3 comprises 13 residues. Trimming cost V 2 bases and J 9 bases, with 10 bases left between them. CDR1 is MDHEN and CDR2 is SYDVKM in the germline V gene. CDR3 sequence: CASSLRRHRELFF. CDR3 in DNA: TGTGCCAGCAGTTTAAGGAGGCACCGGGAGCTGTTTTTT.

This chain uses TRBV5-1 with TRBJ2-7; 8 nucleotides align to TRBD1. J was trimmed by 5 bases and V by 4 bases; bases with no gene match: 8. The CDR3 contains 14 residues. Germline V gene lookup returns CDR1 SGHRS and CDR2 YFSETQ. CDR3 DNA: TGCGCCAGCAGCCAGGGACAGGTGGGCGACGAGCAGTACTTC. Encoded protein: CASSQGQVGDEQYF.

This chain links TRBV6-5 with TRBJ2-4; tentative D call: TRBD2 (5 bases). Trimming left V 5 bases short and J 1 base short, with 12 bases between. The CDR3 loop spans 15 amino acids. From germline, CDR1 is MNHEY and CDR2 SVGAGI. The CDR3 region has the DNA TGTGCCAGCAGTCTTAGTACGGGGGCCAAAAACATTCAGTACTTC. Translating it yields CASSLSTGAKNIQYF.

V gene TRBV5-1 combines with J gene TRBJ1-1; 7 bases are shared with TRBD1. Losses at the gene ends were 2 bases for V and 2 bases for J; bases not matched to a gene: 6. The CDR3 length is 15 residues. Germline V gene lookup returns CDR1 SGHRS and CDR2 YFSETQ. The CDR3 protein is CASSLMTGFNTEAFF. Written as DNA, the CDR3 is TGCGCCAGCAGCTTAATGACAGGGTTCAACACTGAAGCTTTCTTT.

The V and J genes are TRBV5-1 and TRBJ2-5; possible D gene TRBD2, 5 bases. The CDR3 is 13 residues long. The germline V and J ends were trimmed by 0 bases and 5 bases, with 8 bases remaining between them. Germline V gives CDR1 SGHRS, CDR2 YFSETQ. The DNA of the CDR3 is TGCGCCAGCAGCTTGGGGGTAGCGGAGACCCAGTACTTC. It translates to CASSLGVAETQYF.

The chain recombines TRBV11-3 with TRBJ2-3, with D possibly TRBD2 on 5 matching bases. CDR3 length equals 14 residues. Trimming took 7 bases from V and 6 from J, leaving 17 bases between them. Germline assignment: CDR1 SGHNT and CDR2 YENEEA. Written as DNA, the CDR3 is TGTGCCAGCACCCTCGGAGGCTCTCAGGATACGCAGTATTTT. Translation gives CASTLGGSQDTQYF.

The J gene is TRBJ2-2, the V gene TRBV4-1; D possibly corresponds to TRBD1 (6 bases). The CDR3 has 15 residues. V was clipped by 5 bases and J by 8 bases, with 18 bases between them. Germline V CDR1 and CDR2: MGHRA, YSYEKL. The CDR3 coding sequence is TGCGCCAGCAGCGCGACCGGACAGCTTTCAGGGGAGCTGTTTTTT. It is translated as CASSATGQLSGELFF.

The chain combines TRBV5-1 with TRBJ2-1, with 7 positions matching TRBD2. CDR1 and CDR2 from the germline V gene are SGHRS and YFSETQ. CDR3 length: 15 amino acids. The V and J ends lost 4 bases and 10 bases, in that order; junction bases with no gene match: 14. The CDR3: CASSGGDYPGGEQFF. The CDR3 DNA sequence: TGCGCCAGCAGCGGCGGGGACTACCCTGGGGGGGAGCAGTTCTTC.

The CDR3 loop reads CASSLTHPVVNTGELFF. The CDR3 DNA follows: TGTGCCAGCAGCCTTACCCATCCGGTCGTTAACACCGGGGAGCTGTTTTTT. The chain joins TRBV14 to TRBJ2-2; D remains unclear. The CDR3 has 17 amino acids. Trimming removed 4 bases at V and 2 bases at J, with 17 bases between. Germline CDR1 and CDR2: SGHDN and FVKESK. The variable domain in full, with the rest retrieved from reference TRBV14 and TRBJ2-2, is EAGVTQFPSHSVIEKGQTVTLRCDPISGHDNLYWYRRVMGKEIKFLLHFVKESKQDESGMPNNRFLAERTGGTYSTLKVQPAELEDSGVYFCASSLTHPVVNTGELFFGEGSRLTVL.

The genes are TRBV7-9 and TRBJ1-4; D not certain. This CDR3 region has 14 residues. Trimming removed 8 bases at V and 4 bases at J, with 14 bases between. Germline V lookup: CDR1 SEHNR, CDR2 FQNEAQ (reference sequence). CDR3 in amino acids: CASSALSGNEKLFF. CDR3 coding DNA: TGTGCCAGCTCAGCTTTATCCGGTAATGAAAAACTGTTTTTT.

The chain uses TRBV29-1 and TRBJ2-2; 9 positions agree with TRBD1. Per germline, CDR1 SQVTM and CDR2 ANQGSEA. V lost 7 bases, J lost 7 bases, and 7 bases stayed unmatched. The CDR3 totals 13 residues. The CDR3 is CSGKTGGHGELFF. The CDR3 coding sequence is TGCAGCGGTAAAACAGGGGGCCACGGGGAGCTGTTTTTT.

J is TRBJ1-2 and V is TRBV27; D unresolved. The CDR3 length is 16 residues. Germline V gene data show CDR1 as MNHEY and CDR2 as SMNVEV (reference sequence). Deletions cut 5 bases from V and 4 bases from J, with 20 bases between. The CDR3 protein is CASSTYYSESFYGYTF. The CDR3 coding sequence is TGTGCCAGCAGTACCTATTACAGCGAATCTTTCTATGGCTACACCTTC.

The chain joins TRBV5-1 to TRBJ2-7, with D perhaps matching TRBD2 (6 bases). The CDR3 loop spans 17 amino acids. V lost 1 base, J lost 3 bases, and 20 bases lay in between. Germline V CDR1 and CDR2: SGHRS, YFSETQ. CDR3 sequence (DNA): TGCGCCAGCAGCTTGCGCGGGTGGGGGACTTACGGCTACGAGCAGTACTTC. This sequence encodes CASSLRGWGTYGYEQYF.

The chain uses TRBV27 and TRBJ1-4; D is possibly TRBD1 (5 bases). CDR1 MNHEY and CDR2 SMNVEV come from the germline V gene (reference sequence). The V gene lost 6 bases and the J gene lost 8 bases, with 19 bases spanning the gap. This CDR3 contains 15 residues. The CDR3 region is CASSLLGGEREKLFF. CDR3 DNA: TGTGCCAGCAGCCTCCTGGGGGGAGAGAGGGAAAAACTGTTTTTT.

The CDR3 protein is CASSLSVFYGYTF. The DNA of the CDR3 is TGTGCCAGCAGTTTGAGTGTCTTCTATGGCTACACCTTC. The chain carries TRBV28 and TRBJ1-2; D not certain. Trimming cost V 3 bases and J 4 bases, with 9 bases left between them. CDR1 and CDR2 (germline): MDHEN, SYDVKM. This CDR3 is built from 13 residues.

The CDR3 DNA reads as TGTGCCAGTAGTATTTGGGGGGGGAATCAGCCCCAGCATTTT. As protein: CASSIWGGNQPQHF. The gene calls are TRBV19 and TRBJ1-5, with a weak D call TRBD1 (5 bases). Per the germline V gene, CDR1 is LNHDA and CDR2 is SQIVND (reference sequence). This CDR3 is 14 amino acids long. The V end was cut by 3 bases, the J end by 4 bases, with 10 bases between.

This clone was seen a single time. This chain links TRBV11-2 with TRBJ2-7; 7 nucleotides match TRBD1. The germline V gene has CDR1 SGHAT and CDR2 FQNNGV. V was clipped by 1 base and J by 3 bases; unmatched bases: 12. This CDR3 spans 17 amino acids. CDR3 region: CASSLGSGGRGSYEQYF. In nucleotides, the CDR3 is TGTGCCAGCAGCTTAGGGTCGGGCGGCAGGGGGAGCTACGAGCAGTACTTC. Drawing the rest from reference TRBV11-2 and TRBJ2-7, the complete variable domain is EAGVAQSPRYKIIEKRQSVAFWCNPISGHATLYWYQQILGQGPKLLIQFQNNGVVDDSQLPKDRFSAERLKGVDSTLKIQPAKLEDSAVYLCASSLGSGGRGSYEQYFGPGTRLTVT.

The chain couples TRBV5-4 to TRBJ1-2, with TRBD1 identical over 9 bases. V was clipped by 2 bases and J by 6 bases; unmatched bases: 11. This CDR3 is built from 16 residues. In germline, CDR1 is SGHNT, CDR2 YYREEE (reference sequence). The CDR3 loop reads CASSFPPGQGMNGYTF. The CDR3 DNA reads as TGTGCCAGCAGCTTCCCCCCGGGACAGGGTATGAATGGCTACACCTTC.

CDR3 protein: CASNPRGVSYEQYF. CDR3 nucleotide sequence: TGTGCCAGCAATCCTCGCGGAGTCTCCTACGAGCAGTACTTC. The chain combines TRBV6-5 with TRBJ2-7, with D unresolved. V lost 7 bases and J 0 bases, leaving 13 bases between the germline ends. This CDR3 is built from 14 residues. The germline CDR1 and CDR2 sequences are MNHEY and SVGAGI.

This chain connects TRBV5-1 to TRBJ2-2; 9 nucleotides align to TRBD1. The trim removed 0 bases at V and 1 base at J, leaving 4 bases unmatched. The CDR3 contains 17 residues. CDR1 and CDR2 from the germline V gene are SGHRS and YFSETQ. CDR3 in DNA: TGCGCCAGCAGCTTGGAGCCGGGACAGGGGAACACCGGGGAGCTGTTTTTT. This gives the protein CASSLEPGQGNTGELFF.